This T cell receptor beta chain was documented in a study of blood T cell repertoires in COVID-19. On the study more broadly: COVID-19 samples from acute and convalescent phases originated in the United States, Italy and Spain. T cells, B-cell-depleted T cells, or PBMCs provided the cDNA or gDNA that served as material.

This table comes from immunoSEQ multiplex PCR, and its TCRdb copy is limited to in-frame clones, with some not included. The sample holds over 150,000 clones, 75% to 90% seen once. The V and J ends lost 4 bases and 4 bases, in that order; junction bases with no gene match: 8. Germline-derived CDR1 and CDR2 are PRHDT and FYEKMQ (reference sequence). The CDR3 runs 15 residues. Adults between about 18 and 95 years of age took part from about 24 US areas. Donors in Cohort 3 who had recovered were those with two negative PCRs, healthcare professional clearance, or resolution of their symptoms. This receptor was taken from a man aged 40-55 years who had recovered from COVID-19. The chain joins TRBV13 to TRBJ2-7; TRBD2 aligns across 9 bases. The sequenced sample consisted of PBMCs or T cells enriched from blood (not recorded which). Written as DNA, the CDR3 is TGTGCCAGCAGCTCCCGAGCGGGGGGACGTTACGAGCAGTACTTC. Translating gives CASSSRAGGRYEQYF.